The next 5 T cell receptor beta chains were all read from a single sample in a study of cytomegalovirus exposure and HLA in healthy donors. Primers for the PCR totalled 60 Vbeta and 13 Jbeta. Sequencing used immunoSEQ multiplex PCR; TCRdb keeps in-frame clones, though not all of them. Here the sample spans around 130,000 clones, about three quarters being singletons. Sequencing used PBMCs. The source is a woman in her thirties or forties in good health and CMV-seronegative.

The CDR3 protein is CASRTTGGSGEQYF. The DNA of the CDR3 is TGTGCCAGCAGAACGACAGGGGGCTCAGGCGAGCAGTACTTC. The chain combines TRBV28 with TRBJ2-5, with TRBD1 identical over 10 bases. The DNA end favors TRBJ2-7, so the J call may be wrong. Germline V gene sequence: CDR1 MDHEN, CDR2 SYDVKM. The CDR3 consists of 14 residues.

The chain combines TRBV11-1 with TRBJ2-3; D might be TRBD2 (5 bases). This CDR3 spans 13 amino acids. V was cut by 7 bases and J by 4 bases, with 12 bases left in between. Germline V lookup: CDR1 SGHAT, CDR2 FQDESV (reference sequence). CDR3 in DNA: TGTGCCAGCACTGCCGGGGTGTCAGATACGCAGTATTTT. Protein sequence: CASTAGVSDTQYF.

This chain joins TRBV11-3 and TRBJ2-7; D is unresolved. The germline CDR1 and CDR2 sequences are SGHNT and YENEEA. The CDR3 runs to 13 residues. Trimming took off 5 bases at V and 6 bases at J, with 14 bases between the two ends. The CDR3 protein is CASSPVGSGEQYF. For the CDR3, the DNA is TGTGCCAGCAGCCCCGTCGGGTCGGGCGAGCAGTACTTC.

This chain uses TRBV11-2 with TRBJ1-1; D uncertain. Germline-derived CDR1 and CDR2 are SGHAT and FQNNGV. Trimming shortened V by 1 base and J by 10 bases, and 22 bases separated the two germline ends. CDR3 length equals 16 residues. CDR3: CASSLGVPGLVLGAFF. For the CDR3, the DNA is TGTGCCAGCAGCTTAGGAGTCCCGGGTCTAGTTTTAGGAGCTTTCTTT.

The gene calls are TRBV30 and TRBJ2-5, with 8 bases lining up with TRBD2. Germline V gene lookup returns CDR1 GTSNPN and CDR2 SVGIG (reference sequence). The CDR3 consists of 15 residues. J was trimmed by 0 bases and V by 1 base; bases with no gene match: 4. CDR3 region: CAWSAGGGHQETQYF. CDR3 in DNA: TGTGCCTGGAGTGCGGGCGGGGGGCACCAAGAGACCCAGTACTTC.